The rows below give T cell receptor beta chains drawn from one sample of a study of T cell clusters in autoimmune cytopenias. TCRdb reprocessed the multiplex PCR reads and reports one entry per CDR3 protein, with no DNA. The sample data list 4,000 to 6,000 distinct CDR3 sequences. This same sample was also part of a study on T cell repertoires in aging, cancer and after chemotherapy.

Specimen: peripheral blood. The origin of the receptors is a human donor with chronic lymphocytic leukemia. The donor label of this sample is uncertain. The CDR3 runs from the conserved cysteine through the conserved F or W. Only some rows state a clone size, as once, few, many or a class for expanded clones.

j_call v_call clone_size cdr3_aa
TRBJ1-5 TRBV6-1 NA CASSPAYQPQHF
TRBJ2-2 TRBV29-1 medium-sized CSVASSGGAGGELFF
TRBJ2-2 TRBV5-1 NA CASSLGVAGATGELFF
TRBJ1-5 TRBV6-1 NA CASSDGQGQNQPQHF
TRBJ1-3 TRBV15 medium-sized CATSRTLSGNTIYF
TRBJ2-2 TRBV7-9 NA CASSLGSGEAGELFF
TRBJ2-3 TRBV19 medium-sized CASSMRGPAGDTQYF
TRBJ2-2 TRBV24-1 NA CATSDPQLAGELFF
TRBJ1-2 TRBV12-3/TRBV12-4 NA CASSLGGGNYGYTF
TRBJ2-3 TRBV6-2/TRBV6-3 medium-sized CASGDSWADTQYF
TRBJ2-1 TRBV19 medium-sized CASRGQGLDEQFF
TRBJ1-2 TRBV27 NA CAARRGTGYDGYTF
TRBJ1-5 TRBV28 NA CASRHERGNQPQHF
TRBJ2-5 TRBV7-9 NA CASSLGSGTSLETQYF
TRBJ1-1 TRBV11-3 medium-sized CASSPSLLQANTEAFF
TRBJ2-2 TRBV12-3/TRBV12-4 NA CASSFQGLPTGELFF
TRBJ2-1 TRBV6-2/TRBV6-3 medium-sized CASSYSGNEQFF
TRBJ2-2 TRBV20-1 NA CSAVLDTGELFF
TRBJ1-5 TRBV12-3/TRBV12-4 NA CASSYGGVYQPQHF
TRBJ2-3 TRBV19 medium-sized CASSNRPAGTSTDTQYF
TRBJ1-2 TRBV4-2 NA CASSQVGTTQGINYGYTF
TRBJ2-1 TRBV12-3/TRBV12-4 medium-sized CASSPRTSGPYNEQFF
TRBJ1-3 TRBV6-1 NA CASRVSGNTIYF
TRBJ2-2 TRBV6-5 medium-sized CASSYSLTGGELFF
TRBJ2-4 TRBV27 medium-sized CASSFSAKNIQYF
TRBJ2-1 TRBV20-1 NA CSAATSDAGRYNEQFF
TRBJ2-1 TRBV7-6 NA CASSLFVLATGEQFF
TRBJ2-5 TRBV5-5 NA CASSFGVAGVQETQYF
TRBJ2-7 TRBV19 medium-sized CASSNRGFSEQYF
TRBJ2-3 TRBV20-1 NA CSARAHSGTGGTQYF
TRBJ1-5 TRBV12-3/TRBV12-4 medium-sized CASSFGSGNQPQHF
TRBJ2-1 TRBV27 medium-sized CASSFKGNEQFF
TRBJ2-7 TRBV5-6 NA CASSLGGYTYEQYF